The rows below give T cell receptor beta chains drawn from one sample of a study of graft-versus-host responses after intestinal transplantation. The repertoire was sequenced with immunoSEQ multiplex PCR; TCRdb's copy has only in-frame clones and lacks some. The sample lists 15,000 or so clones; roughly 82% were seen once. The sequencing used ileum tissue, collected 17 days after transplant. All receptors derive from a human patient who received an intestinal transplant, so some T cells may come from the graft donor. The CDR3 runs from the conserved cysteine through the conserved F or W. Each record gives: V gene, D gene, J gene, clone size, CDR3 protein, CDR3 DNA. The D gene is left open where the match is weak. Clone size is not always given. Where it is, it says once, few, many or a class for expanded clones.

v_gene: TRBV23-1; d_gene: TRBD1; j_gene: TRBJ2-4; abundance: .; CDR3aa: CASSHNLPGQGVAAKNIQYF; CDR3nt: TGCGCCAGCAGTCATAACCTCCCGGGACAGGGCGTTGCGGCCAAAAACATTCAGTACTTC
v_gene: TRBV2; d_gene: TRBD2; j_gene: TRBJ2-7; abundance: .; CDR3aa: CASSEARGVSYEQYF; CDR3nt: TGTGCCAGCAGTGAAGCGCGGGGGGTCTCCTACGAGCAGTACTTC
v_gene: TRBV27; d_gene: .; j_gene: TRBJ1-2; abundance: .; CDR3aa: CASRLSEISGYTF; CDR3nt: TGTGCCAGCAGACTGTCAGAGATCAGTGGCTACACCTTC
v_gene: TRBV28; d_gene: .; j_gene: TRBJ2-5; abundance: .; CDR3aa: CATKGGRRQRGQETQYF; CDR3nt: TGTGCCACCAAAGGTGGGAGACGCCAAAGAGGACAAGAGACCCAGTACTTC
v_gene: TRBV28; d_gene: TRBD2; j_gene: TRBJ2-1; abundance: .; CDR3aa: CASSFLADSYNEQFF; CDR3nt: TGTGCCAGCAGTTTTCTAGCGGACTCCTACAATGAGCAGTTCTTC
v_gene: TRBV7-9; d_gene: .; j_gene: TRBJ2-6; abundance: .; CDR3aa: CASSFGSKSSGANVLTF; CDR3nt: TGTGCCAGCAGCTTTGGCAGCAAGTCCTCTGGGGCCAACGTCCTGACTTTC
v_gene: TRBV10-3; d_gene: .; j_gene: TRBJ2-7; abundance: .; CDR3aa: CAISPQGTFGPYEQYF; CDR3nt: TGTGCCATCAGTCCCCAGGGAACATTTGGTCCCTACGAGCAGTACTTC
v_gene: TRBV9; d_gene: TRBD1; j_gene: TRBJ1-1; abundance: once; CDR3aa: CASSVRGGQGTEAFF; CDR3nt: TGTGCCAGCAGCGTAAGGGGGGGACAGGGGACTGAAGCTTTCTTT
v_gene: TRBV19; d_gene: .; j_gene: TRBJ1-4; abundance: .; CDR3aa: CASRPGTPSVSVGEKLFF; CDR3nt: TGTGCCAGTAGACCCGGCACGCCTTCGGTTTCCGTAGGTGAAAAACTGTTTTTT
v_gene: TRBV7-9; d_gene: TRBD1; j_gene: TRBJ2-7; abundance: .; CDR3aa: CASSSQGASYEQYF; CDR3nt: TGTGCCAGCAGCTCCCAGGGGGCATCCTACGAGCAGTACTTC
v_gene: TRBV5-6; d_gene: TRBD2; j_gene: TRBJ2-4; abundance: .; CDR3aa: CASSPPGGGVNIQYF; CDR3nt: TGTGCCAGCAGCCCTCCCGGGGGAGGGGTAAACATTCAGTACTTC
v_gene: TRBV28; d_gene: .; j_gene: TRBJ1-1; abundance: .; CDR3aa: CASSLGKMNTEAFF; CDR3nt: TGTGCCAGCAGTTTAGGCAAAATGAACACTGAAGCTTTCTTT
v_gene: TRBV7-2; d_gene: .; j_gene: TRBJ2-7; abundance: .; CDR3aa: CASSQDFGAYEQYF; CDR3nt: TGTGCCAGCAGCCAAGATTTTGGGGCCTACGAGCAGTACTTC
v_gene: TRBV18; d_gene: .; j_gene: TRBJ1-2; abundance: .; CDR3aa: CASSLERVYGYTF; CDR3nt: TGTGCCAGCTCACTCGAGAGGGTCTATGGCTACACCTTC
v_gene: TRBV5-1; d_gene: TRBD2; j_gene: TRBJ2-5; abundance: .; CDR3aa: CASSLLSSGSWETQYF; CDR3nt: TGCGCCAGCAGCTTGTTGAGTAGCGGGAGTTGGGAGACCCAGTACTTC
v_gene: TRBV4-1; d_gene: .; j_gene: TRBJ2-1; abundance: once; CDR3aa: CASSHLRDGRGNEQFF; CDR3nt: TGCGCCAGCAGCCACCTACGGGACGGGCGCGGGAATGAGCAGTTCTTC
v_gene: TRBV6-5; d_gene: .; j_gene: TRBJ2-3; abundance: .; CDR3aa: CASQRTGGGTDTQYF; CDR3nt: TGTGCCAGCCAGAGAACAGGAGGCGGCACAGATACGCAGTATTTT
v_gene: TRBV7-9; d_gene: TRBD1; j_gene: TRBJ1-2; abundance: few; CDR3aa: CASSGRTGYGYTF; CDR3nt: TGTGCCAGCAGCGGACGGACAGGCTATGGCTACACCTTC
v_gene: TRBV2; d_gene: .; j_gene: TRBJ2-7; abundance: .; CDR3aa: CASNYQGGGSYEQYF; CDR3nt: TGTGCCAGCAACTACCAGGGGGGGGGCTCCTACGAGCAGTACTTC
v_gene: TRBV9; d_gene: .; j_gene: TRBJ2-3; abundance: .; CDR3aa: CASSAPPLGADTQYF; CDR3nt: TGTGCCAGCAGCGCCCCCCCACTAGGGGCAGATACGCAGTATTTT
v_gene: TRBV18; d_gene: .; j_gene: TRBJ2-5; abundance: .; CDR3aa: CASSPVTGPQETQYF; CDR3nt: TGTGCCAGCTCACCAGTCACCGGACCCCAAGAGACCCAGTACTTC
v_gene: TRBV10-1; d_gene: .; j_gene: TRBJ2-2; abundance: .; CDR3aa: CASSEKPPWADTGELFF; CDR3nt: TGCGCCAGCAGTGAAAAGCCCCCTTGGGCAGACACCGGGGAGCTGTTTTTT
v_gene: TRBV9; d_gene: .; j_gene: TRBJ1-3; abundance: .; CDR3aa: CASSAPLRGGSGNTIYF; CDR3nt: TGTGCCAGCAGCGCCCCACTTCGGGGGGGCTCTGGAAACACCATATATTTT
v_gene: TRBV27; d_gene: .; j_gene: TRBJ2-3; abundance: .; CDR3aa: CASSSLSMSGYTDTQYF; CDR3nt: TGTGCCAGCAGTTCCTTATCCATGAGCGGCTACACAGATACGCAGTATTTT
v_gene: TRBV18; d_gene: .; j_gene: TRBJ1-1; abundance: .; CDR3aa: CASSTGGPEAFF; CDR3nt: TGTGCCAGCTCGACGGGGGGGCCTGAAGCTTTCTTT
v_gene: TRBV29-1; d_gene: TRBD1; j_gene: TRBJ1-5; abundance: .; CDR3aa: CSVGQGDGQPQHF; CDR3nt: TGCAGCGTTGGGCAGGGGGACGGTCAGCCCCAGCATTTT
v_gene: TRBV28; d_gene: .; j_gene: TRBJ2-7; abundance: .; CDR3aa: CASSSQGSSYEQYF; CDR3nt: TGTGCCAGCAGTTCCCAGGGGAGCTCCTACGAGCAGTACTTC
v_gene: TRBV27; d_gene: .; j_gene: TRBJ1-6; abundance: .; CDR3aa: CASSLSWGVVSPLHF; CDR3nt: TGTGCCAGCAGTTTATCGTGGGGGGTGGTTTCACCCCTCCACTTT
v_gene: TRBV27; d_gene: .; j_gene: TRBJ2-2; abundance: .; CDR3aa: CASSSYANTGELFF; CDR3nt: TGTGCCAGCAGCAGTTACGCGAACACCGGGGAGCTGTTTTTT
v_gene: TRBV15; d_gene: TRBD1; j_gene: TRBJ2-7; abundance: once; CDR3aa: CATSRANDRVGEQYF; CDR3nt: TGTGCCACCAGCAGGGCGAACGACAGGGTGGGCGAGCAGTACTTC
v_gene: TRBV9; d_gene: TRBD2; j_gene: TRBJ2-2; abundance: once; CDR3aa: CASSGGGTGELFF; CDR3nt: TGTGCCAGCAGCGGGGGGGGCACCGGGGAGCTGTTTTTT
v_gene: TRBV7-9; d_gene: TRBD2; j_gene: TRBJ2-1; abundance: .; CDR3aa: CASSLWVAGVGEQFF; CDR3nt: TGTGCCAGCAGCTTATGGGTAGCGGGAGTTGGTGAGCAGTTCTTC
v_gene: TRBV2; d_gene: .; j_gene: TRBJ2-5; abundance: .; CDR3aa: CASIRHTQETQYF; CDR3nt: TGTGCCAGCATCCGGCACACTCAAGAGACCCAGTACTTC
v_gene: TRBV27; d_gene: .; j_gene: TRBJ2-7; abundance: .; CDR3aa: CAPEPKGLYEQYF; CDR3nt: TGTGCCCCCGAGCCCAAGGGGCTCTACGAGCAGTACTTC
v_gene: TRBV28; d_gene: TRBD1; j_gene: TRBJ1-2; abundance: .; CDR3aa: CASSLGGTGNGYTF; CDR3nt: TGTGCCAGCAGTTTAGGTGGGACAGGGAATGGCTACACCTTC
v_gene: TRBV7-6; d_gene: TRBD2; j_gene: TRBJ2-4; abundance: .; CDR3aa: CASSPRLAGGYSIAKNIQYF; CDR3nt: TGTGCCAGCAGCCCCCGACTAGCGGGAGGGTACTCTATAGCCAAAAACATTCAGTACTTC
v_gene: TRBV9; d_gene: .; j_gene: TRBJ2-1; abundance: .; CDR3aa: CASSVDSGIYNEQFF; CDR3nt: TGTGCCAGCAGCGTAGATAGCGGTATATACAATGAGCAGTTCTTC
v_gene: TRBV6-5; d_gene: .; j_gene: TRBJ2-1; abundance: .; CDR3aa: CASRATGTSDNEQFF; CDR3nt: TGTGCCAGCAGGGCAACCGGGACATCGGACAATGAGCAGTTCTTC
v_gene: TRBV5-1; d_gene: .; j_gene: TRBJ2-7; abundance: once; CDR3aa: CASSLEPRTYEQYF; CDR3nt: TGCGCCAGCAGCTTAGAGCCTCGGACCTACGAGCAGTACTTC
v_gene: TRBV7-9; d_gene: .; j_gene: TRBJ2-7; abundance: .; CDR3aa: CASSLGQDSYEQYF; CDR3nt: TGTGCCAGCAGCTTAGGACAGGATTCCTACGAGCAGTACTTC
v_gene: TRBV5-1; d_gene: .; j_gene: TRBJ1-3; abundance: once; CDR3aa: CASSAMGSGNTIYF; CDR3nt: TGCGCCAGCAGCGCCATGGGGTCTGGAAACACCATATATTTT
v_gene: TRBV19; d_gene: .; j_gene: TRBJ2-2; abundance: .; CDR3aa: CASSINRGAAGELFF; CDR3nt: TGTGCCAGTAGTATAAACCGGGGGGCCGCCGGGGAGCTGTTTTTT
v_gene: TRBV6-1; d_gene: .; j_gene: TRBJ2-7; abundance: .; CDR3aa: CASSENRISYEQYF; CDR3nt: TGTGCCAGCAGTGAAAACAGAATATCCTACGAGCAGTACTTC
v_gene: TRBV7-2; d_gene: .; j_gene: TRBJ2-2; abundance: few; CDR3aa: CASSSYLTGELFF; CDR3nt: TGTGCCAGCAGCTCTTACCTCACCGGGGAGCTGTTTTTT